This entry lists 24 T cell receptor beta chains sequenced from one sample in a study of T cells in Graves' hyperthyroidism and ophthalmopathy. RNA transcripts gave rise to amplified TCR beta CDR3 regions. An initial round of RT-PCR targeting the TCR CDR3 relied on the HTBI primer set. TCRdb re-derived calls from the multiplex PCR reads in MiXCR, one entry per CDR3 protein. The data hold about 640,000 distinct CDR3 sequences, with less than 25% observed a single time. The sample was blood. The receptors stem from a man between 25 and 39 years old with Graves' ophthalmopathy.

Comments on this clonotype: A much larger clone differs from this one at a single base, so this may be a read error. The final CDR3 position lacks the conserved phenylalanine or tryptophan, pointing to a likely read error. The chain employs TRBV30 and TRBJ2-7; D possibly corresponds to TRBD1 (6 bases). Looked up from germline, CDR1 is GTSNPN and CDR2 is SVGIG (reference sequence). The CDR3 is made up of 14 amino acids. Trimming stripped 5 bases from V and 2 bases from J, with 16 bases between. This CDR3 reads CAWSRQEGAYEQYL. The DNA for the CDR3 is TGTGCCTGGTCAAGACAGGAAGGGGCCTACGAGCAGTACCTC.

This chain connects TRBV19 to TRBJ2-5; 9 nucleotides match TRBD1. V was pared by 3 bases and J by 5 bases, with 4 bases of the junction left unmatched. The CDR3 loop spans 14 amino acids. Looked up from germline, CDR1 is LNHDA and CDR2 is SQIVND (reference sequence). The CDR3 nucleotides read TGTGCCAGTAGTATCCGGACAGGGGACGAGACCCAGTACTTC. Protein sequence: CASSIRTGDETQYF.

The rearrangement joins TRBV7-9 to TRBJ1-1; 8 bases match TRBD1. J gave up 2 bases and V 0 bases, and 2 bases lay outside the gene matches. This CDR3 comprises 15 residues. Germline CDR1 and CDR2: SEHNR and FQNEAQ (reference sequence). CDR3 region: CASSLAQGVNTEAFF. Here the CDR3 DNA reads TGTGCCAGCAGCTTAGCACAGGGGGTCAACACTGAAGCTTTCTTT. The complete variable domain, with remaining parts taken from reference TRBV7-9 and TRBJ1-1, reads DTGVSQNPRHKITKRGQNVTFRCDPISEHNRLYWYRQTLGQGPEFLTYFQNEAQLEKSRLLSDRFSAERPKGSFSTLEIQRTEQGDSAMYLCASSLAQGVNTEAFFGQGTRLTVV.

This clonotype showed up just a few times. J is TRBJ2-1 and V is TRBV12-3 or TRBV12-4; 9 bases are a match to TRBD2. The CDR3 totals 15 residues. J gave up 3 bases and V 5 bases, and 5 bases lay outside the gene matches. The CDR3 region is CASSPTSGLYNEQFF. CDR3 coding DNA: TGTGCCAGCAGTCCGACTAGCGGTCTCTACAATGAGCAGTTCTTC.

This chain joins TRBV3-1 and TRBJ1-3, with D maybe TRBD1 (5 bases). Germline-derived CDR1 and CDR2 are LGHDT and YNNKEL (reference sequence). V was pared by 5 bases and J by 0 bases, with 8 bases between. The CDR3 runs to 14 residues. The CDR3 loop is CASSWTSSGNTIYF. The CDR3 DNA follows: TGTGCCAGCAGCTGGACATCCTCTGGAAACACCATATATTTT. Filled out from reference TRBV3-1 and TRBJ1-3, the complete variable domain reads DTAVSQTPKYLVTQMGNDKSIKCEQNLGHDTMYWYKQDSKKFLKIMFSYNNKELIINETVPNRFSPKSPDKAHLNLHINSLELGDSAVYFCASSWTSSGNTIYFGEGSWLTVV.

CDR3 DNA sequence: TGTGCCAGCAAGGGGACTAGCGGGAGTTACGGCGAGCAGTACTTC. It translates to CASKGTSGSYGEQYF. V is TRBV2 and J is TRBJ2-7; TRBD2 aligns across 14 bases. This CDR3 contains 15 residues. V trimming: 7 bases; J trimming: 6 bases; junction bases outside the gene matches: 8. Germline CDR1 and CDR2: SNHLY and FYNNEI.

V is TRBV10-3 and J is TRBJ2-1; D possibly corresponds to TRBD2 (6 bases). The CDR3 consists of 11 residues. Germline loops: CDR1 ENHRY, CDR2 SYGVKD. The V end was cut by 2 bases, the J end by 10 bases, with 6 bases between. The CDR3 DNA sequence: TGTGCCATCAGTGAGGCGGGGGAGCAGTTCTTC. It specifies CAISEAGEQFF.

Only a few counts were recorded for this clonotype. The chain uses TRBV4-1 and TRBJ1-2; D gene uncertain. V was clipped by 2 bases and J by 4 bases, with 14 bases between them. The germline V gene encodes CDR1 MGHRA and CDR2 YSYEKL. The CDR3 has 15 amino acids. In DNA, the CDR3 is TGCGCCAGCAGCCAATTTCCAGATTCCAGCTATGGCTACACCTTC. Translating it yields CASSQFPDSSYGYTF.

V gene TRBV20-1 combines with J gene TRBJ1-1; 7 nucleotides match TRBD1. This CDR3 has 12 residues. Per germline, CDR1 DFQATT and CDR2 SNEGSKA (reference sequence). The V gene end was trimmed by 6 bases and the J gene end by 1 base; junction bases not matched to a gene: 2. The CDR3 DNA is TGCAGTGCAGACAGGGCGAACACTGAAGCTTTCTTT. This encodes CSADRANTEAFF.

There are a few counts of this clonotype. This rearrangement joins TRBV7-8 to TRBJ1-4, with no clear D. The germline V gene has CDR1 SGHVS and CDR2 FQNEAQ. V lost 0 bases and J lost 8, with 10 bases in between. This CDR3 spans 14 amino acids. The CDR3 DNA sequence: TGTGCCAGCAGCTTAGCGGCACAGTCCGAAAAACTGTTTTTT. This translates into CASSLAAQSEKLFF.

The V gene is TRBV15, the J gene TRBJ2-2, with TRBD1 matching over 10 bases. Losses at the gene ends were 4 bases for V and 5 bases for J; bases not matched to a gene: 7. CDR1 and CDR2 (germline): LNHNV, YYDKDF (reference sequence). The CDR3 contains 16 residues. CDR3 DNA sequence: TGTGCCACCAGCAAGTCAGACAGGGGGCAGACCGGGGAGCTGTTTTTT. Translated, it gives CATSKSDRGQTGELFF. The full variable domain, its missing parts supplied by reference TRBV15 and TRBJ2-2, is DAMVIQNPRYQVTQFGKPVTLSCSQTLNHNVMYWYQQKSSQAPKLLFHYYDKDFNNEADTPDNFQSRRPNTSFCFLDIRSPGLGDTAMYLCATSKSDRGQTGELFFGEGSRLTVL.

This clonotype occurred a few times. The rearrangement links TRBV19 to TRBJ2-2; D unclear. This CDR3 region has 14 residues. Trimming pared 3 bases from V and 4 bases from J, leaving 9 bases between. Germline V gene data show CDR1 as LNHDA and CDR2 as SQIVND (reference sequence). CDR3: CASSIQGITGELFF. Here the CDR3 DNA reads TGTGCCAGTAGTATCCAAGGGATCACCGGGGAGCTGTTTTTT.

This clonotype was recorded at least ten times. The V call is TRBV28, the J call TRBJ2-7; D possibly corresponds to TRBD1 (6 bases). The CDR3 contains 15 residues. V was trimmed by 3 bases and J by 0 bases, leaving 12 bases between them. CDR1 is MDHEN and CDR2 is SYDVKM in the germline V gene. CDR3 region: CASSFWQDSSYEQYF. Here the CDR3 DNA reads TGTGCCAGCAGTTTTTGGCAGGACAGCTCCTACGAGCAGTACTTC.

This CDR3 reads CASSVAPQGREQYF. The CDR3 region has the DNA TGTGCCAGCAGCGTAGCCCCCCAGGGTCGAGAGCAGTACTTC. V usage is TRBV9 and J usage is TRBJ2-7; D is perhaps TRBD1 (5 bases). The V and J ends lost 0 bases and 7 bases respectively, with 14 bases between them. Germline loops: CDR1 SGDLS, CDR2 YYNGEE. This CDR3 region has 14 residues.

The genes are TRBV19 and TRBJ2-5; no clear D gene. From germline, CDR1 is LNHDA and CDR2 SQIVND (reference sequence). The CDR3 runs 11 residues. The germline V and J ends were trimmed by 6 bases and 7 bases, with 9 bases remaining between them. As DNA, the CDR3 is TGTGCCAGTAGGGGTACGTGGACCCAGTACTTC. This gives the protein CASRGTWTQYF.

This clonotype was observed at least ten times. The chain is built from TRBV5-1 and TRBJ2-2; possible D gene TRBD1, 6 bases. CDR1 is SGHRS, CDR2 YFSETQ, per germline. The CDR3 contains 14 residues. Trimming stripped 4 bases from V and 1 base from J, with 8 bases between. In DNA, the CDR3 is TGCGCCAGCAGCCAGGGGAGGAACACCGGGGAGCTGTTTTTT. Amino acids: CASSQGRNTGELFF.

This clonotype was seen a few times. The chain links TRBV3-1 to TRBJ2-1, with D perhaps matching TRBD1 (5 bases). V lost 0 bases and J 0 bases, leaving 12 bases between the germline ends. The germline V gene encodes CDR1 LGHDT and CDR2 YNNKEL (reference sequence). The CDR3 runs to 17 residues. CDR3 coding DNA: TGTGCCAGCAGCCAAGAAAAGGGGTCAAGCTCCTACAATGAGCAGTTCTTC. This sequence encodes CASSQEKGSSSYNEQFF.

This clonotype was observed a handful of times. V usage is TRBV20-1 and J usage is TRBJ2-3; TRBD1 matches 7 bases. Germline trimming cut 6 bases from V and 1 base from J; bases unmatched to any gene: 7. The CDR3 is made up of 14 amino acids. CDR1 and CDR2 from the germline V gene are DFQATT and SNEGSKA (reference sequence). Here the CDR3 DNA reads TGCAGTGCCTTAGGGGGACAGCGCACAGATACGCAGTATTTT. It yields the protein CSALGGQRTDTQYF.

The table lists this clonotype with many counts. This chain uses TRBV7-3 with TRBJ2-1; TRBD2 matches 8 bases. The CDR3 contains 15 residues. The ends lost 3 bases at V and 3 bases at J; junction bases unmatched: 4. In germline, CDR1 is SGHTA, CDR2 FQGTGA. Here the CDR3 reads CASSFGLANYNEQFF. In DNA, the CDR3 is TGTGCCAGCAGCTTCGGACTAGCCAACTACAATGAGCAGTTCTTC. Complete variable domain (other parts from reference TRBV7-3 and TRBJ2-1): GAGVSQTPSNKVTEKGKYVELRCDPISGHTALYWYRQSLGQGPEFLIYFQGTGAADDSGLPNDRFFAVRPEGSVSTLKIQRTERGDSAVYLCASSFGLANYNEQFFGPGTRLTVL.

Only a few counts were recorded for this clonotype. This chain connects TRBV4-3 to TRBJ2-1; possibly TRBD2 for D (5 bases). The length of the CDR3 is 13 residues. Germline V lookup: CDR1 LGHNA, CDR2 YSLEER. Trimming left V 0 bases short and J 12 bases short, with 12 bases between. The CDR3: CASSQDRRFGQFF. The CDR3 nucleotides read TGCGCCAGCAGCCAAGATCGGAGGTTTGGGCAGTTCTTC.

In this sample, this clonotype turned up many times. The chain is built from TRBV28 and TRBJ2-7; TRBD1 agrees at 7 bases. The CDR3 length is 13 residues. CDR1 and CDR2 from the germline V gene are MDHEN and SYDVKM. The ends lost 6 bases at V and 0 bases at J; junction bases unmatched: 2. The DNA of the CDR3 is TGTGCCAGCAGGCCAGGGGGCTCCTACGAGCAGTACTTC. It encodes CASRPGGSYEQYF.

The chain links TRBV7-2 to TRBJ1-3, with unresolved D. Germline values: CDR1 SGHTA, CDR2 FQGNSA. This CDR3 comprises 14 residues. V dropped 6 bases and J dropped 0 bases, with 9 bases sitting between them. In nucleotides, the CDR3 is TGTGCCAGCAGGCAGACGGGCTCTGGAAACACCATATATTTT. Translating gives CASRQTGSGNTIYF.

The chain employs TRBV3-1 and TRBJ2-3; TRBD2 matches 11 bases. The CDR3 runs 15 residues. Germline CDR1 and CDR2: LGHDT and YNNKEL (reference sequence). V shed 6 bases and J 1 base; nucleotides not matched to a gene: 3. The CDR3 spells CASSRLAGRTDTQYF. CDR3 nucleotide sequence: TGTGCCAGCAGTAGACTAGCGGGACGCACAGATACGCAGTATTTT.

This clonotype was seen repeatedly, ten times or more. V and J are TRBV2 and TRBJ2-7; D possibly corresponds to TRBD2 (6 bases). The CDR3 contains 13 residues. V was clipped by 8 bases and J by 0 bases, with 11 bases between them. Germline V gives CDR1 SNHLY, CDR2 FYNNEI. The CDR3 bases are TGTGCCAGCTCTCGGGACTTCTCCTACGAGCAGTACTTC. Translating gives CASSRDFSYEQYF.